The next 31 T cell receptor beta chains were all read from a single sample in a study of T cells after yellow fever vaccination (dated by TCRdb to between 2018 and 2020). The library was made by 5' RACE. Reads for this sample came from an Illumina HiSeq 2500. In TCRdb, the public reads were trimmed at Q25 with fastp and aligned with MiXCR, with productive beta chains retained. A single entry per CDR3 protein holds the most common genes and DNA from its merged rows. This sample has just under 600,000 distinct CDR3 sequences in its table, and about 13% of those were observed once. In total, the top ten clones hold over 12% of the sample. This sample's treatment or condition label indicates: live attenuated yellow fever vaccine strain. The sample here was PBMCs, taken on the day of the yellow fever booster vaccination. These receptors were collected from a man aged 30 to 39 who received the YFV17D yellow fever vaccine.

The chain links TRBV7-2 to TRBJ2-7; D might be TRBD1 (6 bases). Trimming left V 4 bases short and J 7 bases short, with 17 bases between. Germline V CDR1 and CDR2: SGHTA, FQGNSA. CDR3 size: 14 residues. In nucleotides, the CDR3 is TGTGCCAGCAGCTCCAGGGGTGTTGCACTAGAGCAGTACTTC. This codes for CASSSRGVALEQYF.

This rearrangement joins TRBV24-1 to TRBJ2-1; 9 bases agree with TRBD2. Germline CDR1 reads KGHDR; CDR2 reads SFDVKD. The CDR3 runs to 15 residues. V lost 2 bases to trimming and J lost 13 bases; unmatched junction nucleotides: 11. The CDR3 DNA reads TGTGCCACCAGTGATTCCGGGACTAGCAAGAGGCATCAGTTCTTC. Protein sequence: CATSDSGTSKRHQFF.

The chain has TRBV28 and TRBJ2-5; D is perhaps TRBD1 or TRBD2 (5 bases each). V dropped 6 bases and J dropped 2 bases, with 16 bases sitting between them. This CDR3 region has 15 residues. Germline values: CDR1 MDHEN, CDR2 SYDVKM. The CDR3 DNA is TGTGCCAGCAGAGCGTTCGGGGACCTTCAAGAGACCCAGTACTTC. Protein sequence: CASRAFGDLQETQYF.

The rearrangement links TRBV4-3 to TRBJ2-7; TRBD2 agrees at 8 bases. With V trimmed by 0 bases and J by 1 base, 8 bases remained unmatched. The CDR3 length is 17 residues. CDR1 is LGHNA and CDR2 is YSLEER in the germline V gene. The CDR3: CASSQDPTSGLSYEQYF. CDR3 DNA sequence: TGCGCCAGCAGCCAAGATCCCACTAGCGGCCTTTCCTACGAGCAGTACTTC.

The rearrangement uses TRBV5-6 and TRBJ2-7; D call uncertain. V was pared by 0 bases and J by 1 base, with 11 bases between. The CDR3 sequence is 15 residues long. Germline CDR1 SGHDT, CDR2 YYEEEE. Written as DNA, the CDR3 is TGTGCCAGCAGCTTGGTTAGCCATCTATCCTACGAGCAGTACTTC. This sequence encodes CASSLVSHLSYEQYF.

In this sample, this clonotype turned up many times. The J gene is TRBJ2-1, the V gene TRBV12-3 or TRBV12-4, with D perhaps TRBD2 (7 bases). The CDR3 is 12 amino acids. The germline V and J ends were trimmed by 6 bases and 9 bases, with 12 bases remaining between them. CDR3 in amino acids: CASSPGGPEQFF. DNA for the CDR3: TGTGCCAGCAGCCCCGGGGGGCCTGAGCAGTTCTTC.

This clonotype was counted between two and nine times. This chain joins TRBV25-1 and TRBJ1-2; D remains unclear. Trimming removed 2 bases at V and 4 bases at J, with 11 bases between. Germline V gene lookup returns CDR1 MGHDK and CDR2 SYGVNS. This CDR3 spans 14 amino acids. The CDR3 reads CASSEGTVPYGYTF. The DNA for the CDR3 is TGTGCCAGCAGTGAAGGTACAGTTCCCTATGGCTACACCTTC.

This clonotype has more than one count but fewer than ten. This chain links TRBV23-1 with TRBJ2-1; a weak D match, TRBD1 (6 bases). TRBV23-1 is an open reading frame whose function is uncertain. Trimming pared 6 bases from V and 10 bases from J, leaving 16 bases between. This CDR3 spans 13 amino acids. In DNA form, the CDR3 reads TGCGCCAGCAGCCTGGCCGGGACAACGGAGCAGTTCTTC. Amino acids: CASSLAGTTEQFF.

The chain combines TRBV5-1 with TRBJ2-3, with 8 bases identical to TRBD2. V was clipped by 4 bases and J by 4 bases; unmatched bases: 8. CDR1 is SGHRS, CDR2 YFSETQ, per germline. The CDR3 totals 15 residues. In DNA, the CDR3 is TGCGCCAGCAGCCGTAGCGGGATTGGTGCAGATACGCAGTATTTT. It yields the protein CASSRSGIGADTQYF.

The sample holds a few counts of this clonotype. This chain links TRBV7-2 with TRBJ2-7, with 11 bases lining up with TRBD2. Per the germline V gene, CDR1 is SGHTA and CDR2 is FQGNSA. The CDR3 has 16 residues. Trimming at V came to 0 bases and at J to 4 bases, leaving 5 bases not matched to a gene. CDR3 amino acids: CASSLATSGAFYEQYF. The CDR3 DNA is TGTGCCAGCAGCTTAGCGACTAGCGGGGCTTTTTACGAGCAGTACTTC.

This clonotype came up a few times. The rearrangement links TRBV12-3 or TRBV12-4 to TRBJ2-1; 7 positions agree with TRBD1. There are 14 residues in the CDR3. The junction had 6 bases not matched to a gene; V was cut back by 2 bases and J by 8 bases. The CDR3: CASSLFSGGDEQFF. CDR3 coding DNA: TGTGCCAGCAGTTTATTTTCAGGGGGTGATGAGCAGTTCTTC.

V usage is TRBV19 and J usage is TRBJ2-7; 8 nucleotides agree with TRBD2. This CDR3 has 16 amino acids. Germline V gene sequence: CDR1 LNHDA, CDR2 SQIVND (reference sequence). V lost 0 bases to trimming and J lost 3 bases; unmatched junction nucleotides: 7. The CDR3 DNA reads TGTGCCAGTAGTATAGATCAGAGCGGGAGTGTCTACGAGCAGTACTTC. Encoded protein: CASSIDQSGSVYEQYF.

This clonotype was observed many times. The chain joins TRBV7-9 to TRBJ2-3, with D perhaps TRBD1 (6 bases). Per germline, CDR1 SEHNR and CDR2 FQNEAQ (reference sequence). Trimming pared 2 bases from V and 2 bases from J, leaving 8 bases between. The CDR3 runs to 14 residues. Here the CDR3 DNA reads TGTGCCAGCAGCTTAATGGGGGCCACAGATACGCAGTATTTT. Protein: CASSLMGATDTQYF.

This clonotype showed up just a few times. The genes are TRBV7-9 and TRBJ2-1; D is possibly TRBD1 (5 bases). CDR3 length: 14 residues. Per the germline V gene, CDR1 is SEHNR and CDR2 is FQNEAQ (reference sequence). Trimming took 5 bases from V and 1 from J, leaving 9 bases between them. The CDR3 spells CASSPQESYNEQFF. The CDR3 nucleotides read TGTGCCAGCAGCCCACAGGAATCCTACAATGAGCAGTTCTTC.

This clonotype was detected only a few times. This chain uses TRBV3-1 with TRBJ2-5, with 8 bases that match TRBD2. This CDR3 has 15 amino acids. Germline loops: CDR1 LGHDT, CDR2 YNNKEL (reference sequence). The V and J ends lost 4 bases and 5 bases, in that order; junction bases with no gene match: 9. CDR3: CASSLRAGVKETQYF. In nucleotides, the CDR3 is TGTGCCAGCAGCCTAAGAGCGGGAGTTAAGGAGACCCAGTACTTC.

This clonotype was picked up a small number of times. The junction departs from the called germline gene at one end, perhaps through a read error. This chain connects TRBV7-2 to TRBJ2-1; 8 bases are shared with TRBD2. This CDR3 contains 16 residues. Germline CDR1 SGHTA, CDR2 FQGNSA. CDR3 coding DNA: TGTGCCAGCAGATTAGTCGGGGTAGCGGGGTCCAATGAGCAGTTCTTC. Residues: CASRLVGVAGSNEQFF.

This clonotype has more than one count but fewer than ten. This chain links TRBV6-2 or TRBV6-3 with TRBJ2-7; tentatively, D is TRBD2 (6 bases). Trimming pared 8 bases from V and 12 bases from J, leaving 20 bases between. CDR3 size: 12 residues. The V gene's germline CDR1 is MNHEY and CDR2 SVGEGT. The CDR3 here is CASANPRGGMYF. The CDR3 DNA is TGTGCCAGCGCCAACCCGCGCGGAGGGATGTACTTC.

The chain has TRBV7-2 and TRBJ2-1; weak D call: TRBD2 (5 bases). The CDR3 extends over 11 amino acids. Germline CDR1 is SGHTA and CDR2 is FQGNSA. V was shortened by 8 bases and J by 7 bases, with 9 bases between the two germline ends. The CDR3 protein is CASLLENEQFF. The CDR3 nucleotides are TGTGCCAGCCTACTAGAGAATGAGCAGTTCTTC.

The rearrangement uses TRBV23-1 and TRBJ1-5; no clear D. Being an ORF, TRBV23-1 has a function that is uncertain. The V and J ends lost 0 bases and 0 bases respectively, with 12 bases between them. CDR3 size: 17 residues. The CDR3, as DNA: TGCGCCAGCAGTCAATCTCTACGAGGGCATAGCAATCAGCCCCAGCATTTT. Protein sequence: CASSQSLRGHSNQPQHF.

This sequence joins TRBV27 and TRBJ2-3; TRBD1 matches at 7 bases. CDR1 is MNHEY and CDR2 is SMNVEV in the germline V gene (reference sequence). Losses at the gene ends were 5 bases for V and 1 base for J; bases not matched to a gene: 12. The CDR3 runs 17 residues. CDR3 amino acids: CASSPRDSRLRTDTQYF. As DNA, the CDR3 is TGTGCCAGCAGTCCCCGGGACAGTAGGCTCCGCACAGATACGCAGTATTTT.

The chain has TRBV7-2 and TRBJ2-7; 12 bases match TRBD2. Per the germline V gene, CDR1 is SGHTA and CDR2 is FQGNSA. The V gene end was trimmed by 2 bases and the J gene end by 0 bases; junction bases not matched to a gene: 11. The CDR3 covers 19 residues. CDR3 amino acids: CASSLRLRTSGASSYEQYF. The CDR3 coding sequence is TGTGCCAGCAGCTTACGCTTGAGGACTAGCGGGGCGAGCTCCTACGAGCAGTACTTC.

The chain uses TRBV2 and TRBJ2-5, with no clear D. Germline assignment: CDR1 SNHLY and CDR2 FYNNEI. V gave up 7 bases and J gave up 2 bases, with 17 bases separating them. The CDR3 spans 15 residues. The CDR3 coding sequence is TGTGCCAGCAACCTGGACGGTGGTGATCAAGAGACCCAGTACTTC. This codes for CASNLDGGDQETQYF.

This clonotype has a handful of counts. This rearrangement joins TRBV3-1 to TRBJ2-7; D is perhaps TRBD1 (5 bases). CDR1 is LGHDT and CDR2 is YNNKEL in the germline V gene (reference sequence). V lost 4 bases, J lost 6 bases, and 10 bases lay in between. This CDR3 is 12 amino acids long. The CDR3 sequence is CASSRLGVEQYF. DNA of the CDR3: TGTGCCAGCAGCCGCCTAGGGGTCGAGCAGTACTTC.

CDR3 DNA sequence: TGTGCCAGCACCCCAGGGGGCGGAGAGACCCAGTACTTC. Translating gives CASTPGGGETQYF. The rearrangement links TRBV28 to TRBJ2-5, with TRBD1 matching 8 bases. The germline CDR1 and CDR2 sequences are MDHEN and SYDVKM. The CDR3 is 13 amino acids. V lost 7 bases, J lost 4 bases, and 5 bases stayed unmatched.

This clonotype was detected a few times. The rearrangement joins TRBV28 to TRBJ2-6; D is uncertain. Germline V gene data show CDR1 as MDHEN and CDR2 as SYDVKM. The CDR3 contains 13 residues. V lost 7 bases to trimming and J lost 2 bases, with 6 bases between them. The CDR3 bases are TGTGCCAGCAATATAGCTGGGGCCAACGTCCTGACTTTC. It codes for CASNIAGANVLTF.

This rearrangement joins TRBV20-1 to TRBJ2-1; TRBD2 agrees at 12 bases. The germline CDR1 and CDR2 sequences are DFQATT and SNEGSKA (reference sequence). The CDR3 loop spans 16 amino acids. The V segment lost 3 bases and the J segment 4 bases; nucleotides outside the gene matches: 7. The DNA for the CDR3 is TGCAGTGCTAGTAGGCTAGCGGGAGGGACATACAATGAGCAGTTCTTC. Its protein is CSASRLAGGTYNEQFF.

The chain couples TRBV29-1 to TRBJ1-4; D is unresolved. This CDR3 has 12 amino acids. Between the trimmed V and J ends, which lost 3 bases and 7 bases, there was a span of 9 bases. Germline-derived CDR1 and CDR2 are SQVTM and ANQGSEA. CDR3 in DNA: TGCAGCGTTGAGTTGGGATCTGAAAAACTGTTTTTT. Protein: CSVELGSEKLFF.

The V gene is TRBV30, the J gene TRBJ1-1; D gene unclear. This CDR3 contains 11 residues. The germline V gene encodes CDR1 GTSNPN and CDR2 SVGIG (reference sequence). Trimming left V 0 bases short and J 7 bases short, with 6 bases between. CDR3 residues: CAWSVKFEAFF. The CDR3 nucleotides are TGTGCCTGGAGTGTCAAATTTGAAGCTTTCTTT.

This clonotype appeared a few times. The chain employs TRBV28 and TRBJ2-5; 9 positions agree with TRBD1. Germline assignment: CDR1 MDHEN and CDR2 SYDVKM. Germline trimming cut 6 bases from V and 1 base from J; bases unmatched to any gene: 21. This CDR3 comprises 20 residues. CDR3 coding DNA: TGTGCCAGCAGCGAAACTCCGCACAGGGGGCGACCCCGGCCCCAAGAGACCCAGTACTTC. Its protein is CASSETPHRGRPRPQETQYF. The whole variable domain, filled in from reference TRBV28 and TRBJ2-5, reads DVKVTQSSRYLVKRTGEKVFLECVQDMDHENMFWYRQDPGLGLRLIYFSYDVKMKEKGDIPEGYSVSREKKERFSLILESASTNQTSMYLCASSETPHRGRPRPQETQYFGPGTRLLVL.

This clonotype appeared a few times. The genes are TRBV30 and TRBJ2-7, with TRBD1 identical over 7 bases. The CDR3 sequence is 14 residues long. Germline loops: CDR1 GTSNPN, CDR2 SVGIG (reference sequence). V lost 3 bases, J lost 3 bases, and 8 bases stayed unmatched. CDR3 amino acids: CAWSETGLFYEQYF. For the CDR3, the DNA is TGTGCCTGGAGCGAGACAGGGCTCTTCTACGAGCAGTACTTC.

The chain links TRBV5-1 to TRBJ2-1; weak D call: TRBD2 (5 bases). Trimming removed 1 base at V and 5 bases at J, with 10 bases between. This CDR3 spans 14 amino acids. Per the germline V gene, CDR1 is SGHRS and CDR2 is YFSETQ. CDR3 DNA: TGCGCCAGCAGCTTGATGTCTAGCAACAATGAGCAGTTCTTC. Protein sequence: CASSLMSSNNEQFF.